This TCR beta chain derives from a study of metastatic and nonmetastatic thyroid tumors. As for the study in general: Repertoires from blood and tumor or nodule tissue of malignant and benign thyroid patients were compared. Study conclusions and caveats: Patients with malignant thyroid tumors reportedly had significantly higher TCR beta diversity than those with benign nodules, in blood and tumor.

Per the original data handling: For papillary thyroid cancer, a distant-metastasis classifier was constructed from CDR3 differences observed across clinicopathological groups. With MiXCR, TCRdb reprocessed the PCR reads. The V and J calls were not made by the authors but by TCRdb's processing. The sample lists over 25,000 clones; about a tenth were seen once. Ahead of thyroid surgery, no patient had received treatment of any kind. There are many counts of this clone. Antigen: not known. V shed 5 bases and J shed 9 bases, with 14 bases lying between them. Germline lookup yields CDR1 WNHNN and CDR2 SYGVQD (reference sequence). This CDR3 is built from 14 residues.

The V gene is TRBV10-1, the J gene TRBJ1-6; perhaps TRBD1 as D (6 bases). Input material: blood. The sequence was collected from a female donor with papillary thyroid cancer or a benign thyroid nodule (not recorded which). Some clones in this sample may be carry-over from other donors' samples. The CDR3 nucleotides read TGCGCCAGCAGTCCTCAGGGGTCTTCTTCACCCCTCCACTTT. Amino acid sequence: CASSPQGSSSPLHF.